The rows below give T cell receptor beta chains drawn from one sample of a study of human T cells and chemical hapten exposure. TCRdb fed the RACE reads into MiXCR, producing one record per CDR3 protein. Of around 350,000 distinct CDR3 sequences listed, around 5.5% were seen once; the top ten hold about 8.7%. This sample comprised whole blood, obtained in connection with sensitization to the hapten diphenylcyclopropenone (DPC). Source of these receptors: a woman younger than 30 with alopecia areata. Some clones in this sample may be carry-over from other donors' samples. Both conserved end residues are part of each CDR3. Each record gives: V gene, clone size, D gene, J gene, CDR3 DNA, CDR3 protein. A D gene is named only where the DNA matches it firmly. Clone sizes are given selectively: once, few, many, or a class where the clone is expanded.

V: TRBV7-9; size: few; D: TRBD2; J: TRBJ2-5; DNA: TGTGCCACCGATCCGGGACTAGCGGGGTCAGAGTACCAAGAGACCCAGTACTTC; CDR3: CATDPGLAGSEYQETQYF
V: TRBV12-3/TRBV12-4; size: -; D: TRBD2; J: TRBJ2-5; DNA: TGTGCCAGCAACGGGACTAGCGGGGGAGACCAAGAGACCCAGTACTTC; CDR3: CASNGTSGGDQETQYF
V: TRBV7-9; size: -; D: TRBD1; J: TRBJ1-4; DNA: TGTGCCAGCAGCCAACCTCCGGGACAGGTTAATGAAAAACTGTTTTTT; CDR3: CASSQPPGQVNEKLFF
V: TRBV10-3; size: few; D: -; J: TRBJ2-7; DNA: TGTGCCATCAGTGAGAACGGGCGTTACGAGCAGTACTTC; CDR3: CAISENGRYEQYF
V: TRBV7-2; size: many; D: -; J: TRBJ2-1; DNA: TGTGCCAGCGAGACCAGGAGCTCCTACAATGAGCAGTTCTTC; CDR3: CASETRSSYNEQFF
V: TRBV18; size: few; D: -; J: TRBJ1-2; DNA: TGTGCCAGCTCACCACCGGGGGAATTTTACTATGGCTACACCTTC; CDR3: CASSPPGEFYYGYTF
V: TRBV5-1; size: -; D: TRBD2; J: TRBJ2-5; DNA: TGCGCCAGCAGCTTGGGATCTAGCGGGGGGCCGGCGGAGACCCAGTACTTC; CDR3: CASSLGSSGGPAETQYF
V: TRBV7-6; size: many; D: TRBD2; J: TRBJ2-2; DNA: TGTGCCAGCAGCTTATCAAGCGGGATGAACACCGGGGAGCTGTTTTTT; CDR3: CASSLSSGMNTGELFF
V: TRBV7-9; size: few; D: -; J: TRBJ1-6; DNA: TGTGCCAGCAGCCAGGGCCACCTCCTTTCACCCCTCCACTTT; CDR3: CASSQGHLLSPLHF
V: TRBV4-2; size: many; D: TRBD1; J: TRBJ1-2; DNA: TGTGCCAGCAGCCAAGATAGGGGGGACAGGGACTTTGGCTACACCTTC; CDR3: CASSQDRGDRDFGYTF
V: TRBV7-9; size: many; D: TRBD1; J: TRBJ1-5; DNA: TGTGCCAGCAGCCCAGGGGGTGTGGGCAATCAGCCCCAGCATTTT; CDR3: CASSPGGVGNQPQHF
V: TRBV18; size: many; D: -; J: TRBJ2-5; DNA: TGTGCCAGCTCACCTCTGCAGGGTTCCCAAGAGACCCAGTACTTC; CDR3: CASSPLQGSQETQYF
V: TRBV6-2/TRBV6-3; size: -; D: -; J: TRBJ1-5; DNA: TGTGCCAGCGGCATGGACGGCAATCAGCCCCAGCATTTT; CDR3: CASGMDGNQPQHF
V: TRBV27; size: many; D: TRBD2; J: TRBJ2-1; DNA: TGTGCCAGCATACCCCGGGGTAGCGGGGAAAATGAGCAGTTCTTC; CDR3: CASIPRGSGENEQFF
V: TRBV6-6; size: few; D: -; J: TRBJ2-7; DNA: TGTGCCAGCAGTAACCGGGACCTAGGGGACTACGAGCAGTACTTC; CDR3: CASSNRDLGDYEQYF
V: TRBV6-6; size: -; D: TRBD2; J: TRBJ2-3; DNA: TGTGCCAGCAATCCGGGACTAGCGGGGGCCGGGGATACGCAGTATTTT; CDR3: CASNPGLAGAGDTQYF
V: TRBV20-1; size: many; D: -; J: TRBJ1-1; DNA: TGCAGTGCTCAGAAGGACAGGAACACTGAAGCTTTCTTT; CDR3: CSAQKDRNTEAFF
V: TRBV5-1; size: many; D: -; J: TRBJ1-1; DNA: TGCGCCAGCAGCTTGGACGCGAGCTTGAACACTGAAGCTTTCTTT; CDR3: CASSLDASLNTEAFF
V: TRBV12-3/TRBV12-4; size: many; D: -; J: TRBJ2-2; DNA: TGTGCCAGCAGTTTAAGGGACACCGGGGAGCTGTTTTTT; CDR3: CASSLRDTGELFF
V: TRBV28; size: -; D: -; J: TRBJ1-2; DNA: TGTGCCAGCAGTTTTGGGAGGACCTATAATGGCTACACCTTC; CDR3: CASSFGRTYNGYTF
V: TRBV7-9; size: few; D: -; J: TRBJ2-2; DNA: TGTGCCAGCAGTCTGCGTATCGGGGAGCTGTTTTTT; CDR3: CASSLRIGELFF
V: TRBV18; size: -; D: TRBD2; J: TRBJ2-7; DNA: TGTGCCAGCTCGGCCACTAGCGGAACCTACGAGCAGTACTTC; CDR3: CASSATSGTYEQYF
V: TRBV5-1; size: -; D: TRBD1; J: TRBJ1-4; DNA: TGCGCCAGCAGTACGGGACAGAATAATGAAAAACTGTTTTTT; CDR3: CASSTGQNNEKLFF
V: TRBV29-1; size: few; D: -; J: TRBJ2-5; DNA: TGCAGCGGGGGGACGGCTCTCCAAGAGACCCAGTACTTC; CDR3: CSGGTALQETQYF
V: TRBV20-1; size: few; D: TRBD1; J: TRBJ1-5; DNA: TGCAGTGCTAGAGGGACAGGGGGTTTGCAGCCCCAGCATTTT; CDR3: CSARGTGGLQPQHF
V: TRBV6-2/TRBV6-3; size: -; D: TRBD1; J: TRBJ1-2; DNA: TGTGCCAGCAGATCCGGTACAGGGGGCAACTATGGCTACACCTTC; CDR3: CASRSGTGGNYGYTF
V: TRBV12-3/TRBV12-4; size: few; D: -; J: TRBJ2-5; DNA: TGTGCCAGCAGTTTAGGTGGGGGGGCCGGAGAGACCCAGTACTTC; CDR3: CASSLGGGAGETQYF
V: TRBV7-9; size: -; D: -; J: TRBJ2-1; DNA: TGTGCCAGCAGCCAAGTGCCTAGTTGGGACAATGAGCAGTTCTTC; CDR3: CASSQVPSWDNEQFF
V: TRBV5-1; size: few; D: -; J: TRBJ2-2; DNA: TGCGCCAGCAGCTTGACGGACAGTTTGAACACCGGGGAGCTGTTTTTT; CDR3: CASSLTDSLNTGELFF
V: TRBV3-1; size: few; D: -; J: TRBJ1-1; DNA: TGTGCCAGCAGCCAAGATATGAGTTCGGGGGCTTTCTTT; CDR3: CASSQDMSSGAFF
V: TRBV10-3; size: -; D: -; J: TRBJ2-7; DNA: TGTGCCATCAGTTGGAAGGGCGGCGAGCAGTACTTC; CDR3: CAISWKGGEQYF
V: TRBV4-3; size: few; D: -; J: TRBJ2-3; DNA: TGCGCCAGCAGCCAAGATTTGGGGAGAGTGGGGGGCCTTAATACGCAGTATTTT; CDR3: CASSQDLGRVGGLNTQYF
V: TRBV5-1; size: -; D: -; J: TRBJ1-1; DNA: TGCGCCAGCAGCTCCGGGACGGATTACACTGAAGCTTTCTTT; CDR3: CASSSGTDYTEAFF
V: TRBV18; size: -; D: -; J: TRBJ1-5; DNA: TGTGCCAGCTCACCAACCCGAAATCAGCCCCAGCATTTT; CDR3: CASSPTRNQPQHF
V: TRBV7-2; size: -; D: -; J: TRBJ2-3; DNA: TGTGCCAGCAACCCCAGGGAGGATACGCAGTATTTT; CDR3: CASNPREDTQYF
V: TRBV6-5; size: -; D: -; J: TRBJ1-6; DNA: TGTGCCAGCAGTTACTCGAATGGGGAACTCGATTCACCCCTCCACTTT; CDR3: CASSYSNGELDSPLHF
V: TRBV20-1; size: few; D: -; J: TRBJ1-2; DNA: TGCAGTGCCCAAAAAAAGGGCATCAGGGATACTAACTATGGCTACACCTTC; CDR3: CSAQKKGIRDTNYGYTF
V: TRBV24-1; size: many; D: -; J: TRBJ2-2; DNA: TGTGCCACCAGTGATTATGGAGACAGCGGGGAGCTGTTTTTT; CDR3: CATSDYGDSGELFF
V: TRBV6-5; size: -; D: TRBD2; J: TRBJ2-3; DNA: TGTGCCACCGGGACTAGCCTACACGATACGCAGTATTTT; CDR3: CATGTSLHDTQYF
V: TRBV6-1; size: -; D: TRBD2; J: TRBJ2-3; DNA: TGTGCCAGCAGTCGTTCTTTGACCATATCTACGGGGGGTCCTGCTAGCACAGATACGCAGTATTTT; CDR3: CASSRSLTISTGGPASTDTQYF
V: TRBV2; size: many; D: -; J: TRBJ1-5; DNA: TGTGCCAGCAGTGACAGGGTCCAGCCCCAGCATTTT; CDR3: CASSDRVQPQHF
V: TRBV4-1; size: few; D: TRBD1; J: TRBJ1-5; DNA: TGCGCCAGCAGCCAAGAAGGGACAGGGGGCGCGCATCAGCCCCAGCATTTT; CDR3: CASSQEGTGGAHQPQHF
V: TRBV6-1; size: many; D: -; J: TRBJ2-4; DNA: TGTGCCACTCGGGATCCCAGAGCCAAAAACATTCAGTACTTC; CDR3: CATRDPRAKNIQYF
V: TRBV6-1; size: -; D: TRBD1; J: TRBJ1-6; DNA: TGTGCCAGCAGTGAAGACCGACGACAGGGGCCCCACTTT; CDR3: CASSEDRRQGPHF
V: TRBV10-3; size: few; D: -; J: TRBJ2-3; DNA: TGTGCCACCGGGACCGACTCTGGGAAGTATTTT; CDR3: CATGTDSGKYF
V: TRBV6-6; size: few; D: TRBD1; J: TRBJ2-5; DNA: TGTGCCAGCACCTTCGGACAGGGCCAAGAGACCCAGTACTTC; CDR3: CASTFGQGQETQYF
V: TRBV6-1; size: -; D: TRBD1; J: TRBJ2-3; DNA: TGTGCCAGCAGGGGGACAGACCTAGGGGCAGATACGCAGTATTTT; CDR3: CASRGTDLGADTQYF
V: TRBV19; size: -; D: -; J: TRBJ1-6; DNA: TGTGCCAGTAGACTCCCGGCGACAGGACCCCTCCACTTT; CDR3: CASRLPATGPLHF
V: TRBV2; size: -; D: -; J: TRBJ1-4; DNA: TGTGCCAGCAGTGAACAGTCAGCAACTAATGAAAAACTGTTTTTT; CDR3: CASSEQSATNEKLFF
V: TRBV20-1; size: many; D: -; J: TRBJ1-5; DNA: TGCAGTGCTGGCGGCGCCCAGCCCCAGCATTTT; CDR3: CSAGGAQPQHF
V: TRBV5-1; size: few; D: TRBD2; J: TRBJ2-3; DNA: TGCGCCAGCAGCCAGAGACTAGCTGGGGTCAACGCAGATACGCAGTATTTT; CDR3: CASSQRLAGVNADTQYF
V: TRBV12-3/TRBV12-4; size: many; D: -; J: TRBJ2-2; DNA: TGTGCCAGCAGTTTAGTCCAGACCGGGGAGCTGTTTTTT; CDR3: CASSLVQTGELFF
V: TRBV5-1; size: few; D: -; J: TRBJ2-3; DNA: TGCGCCAGCGCCGCAGGCGCAGATACGCAGTATTTT; CDR3: CASAAGADTQYF
V: TRBV6-2/TRBV6-3; size: few; D: -; J: TRBJ2-2; DNA: TGTGCCAGCAGTTGGGGCGGCGGATTGAACACCGGGGAGCTGTTTTTT; CDR3: CASSWGGGLNTGELFF
V: TRBV9; size: few; D: -; J: TRBJ2-5; DNA: TGTGCCAGCAGCGTATTTGACAGCCAAGAGACCCAGTACTTC; CDR3: CASSVFDSQETQYF
V: TRBV3-1; size: few; D: -; J: TRBJ2-7; DNA: TGTGCCAGCAGCCTGGGGGAGGTCTACGAGCAGTACTTC; CDR3: CASSLGEVYEQYF
V: TRBV12-3/TRBV12-4; size: -; D: TRBD1; J: TRBJ1-5; DNA: TGTGCCAGCAGACGGACAGGACAGCCCCAGCATTTT; CDR3: CASRRTGQPQHF
V: TRBV6-5; size: few; D: TRBD1; J: TRBJ2-1; DNA: TGTGCCAGCAGTCGTACAGGGGGCGTCCCCAATGAGCAGTTCTTC; CDR3: CASSRTGGVPNEQFF